The rows below give T cell receptor beta chains drawn from one sample of a study of T cell responses to AZD1222 COVID-19 vaccine. Measured with immunoSEQ multiplex PCR; TCRdb has only the in-frame clones, and not every one. The repertoire includes about 160,000 clones, over 75% of them detected once, and 4% to 5.5% sits in the top ten. Sequenced here: peripheral blood, sampled 28 days after the second AZD1222 dose. All receptors derive from an adult who received the AZD1222 COVID-19 vaccine. The CDR3 runs from the conserved cysteine through the conserved F or W.

TRBV27 CASSLPGGAYTQYF
TRBV11-2 CASSLEVRSPLHF
TRBV4-2 CASSQAEDFYNEQFF
TRBV30 CAWSVLGNTIYF
TRBV6-1 CASSEGWTGVGTEAFF
TRBV5-4 CASSGSGNTIYF
TRBV19 CASSKQDRVRADTQYF
TRBV6-5 CASSYGQANQPQHF
TRBV2 CASTGGWTEAFF
TRBV27 CASSFRQPTQSKGYTF
TRBV7-2 CASSLFLRQGSSGYTF
TRBV7-9 CASSLWGRGEEKLFF
TRBV7-2 CASSPSTGDIYEQYF
TRBV18 CASSHRDGGYTF
TRBV18 CASSPLQSEVDTIYF
TRBV7-8 CASSLVPWTGGSRELFF
TRBV24-1 CATSDGSGGPYNEQFF
TRBV27 CASGAGTERTGELFF
TRBV5-1 CASSLTGGKVDTEAFF
TRBV3-1/TRBV3-2 CASSQDSFGTGIGAFF
TRBV7-2 CASSLSPGAGTDTQYF
TRBV7-8 CASSLRDREASPLHF
TRBV3-1/TRBV3-2 CASSQGPWLRVGYTF
TRBV5-1 CASSLGALNYGYTF
TRBV7-9 CASSLVGGNTFNEQFF
TRBV6-5 CASSHSGGAWVEQFF
TRBV19 CASSSGRDNSPLHF
TRBV4-1 CASSRTSLRGDGYTF
TRBV5-1 CASSLGVESNEQFF
TRBV5-4 CASSVSWGREITEAFF
TRBV30 CAWSVENVVSAFF
TRBV7-8 CASHLEDFHNEQFF